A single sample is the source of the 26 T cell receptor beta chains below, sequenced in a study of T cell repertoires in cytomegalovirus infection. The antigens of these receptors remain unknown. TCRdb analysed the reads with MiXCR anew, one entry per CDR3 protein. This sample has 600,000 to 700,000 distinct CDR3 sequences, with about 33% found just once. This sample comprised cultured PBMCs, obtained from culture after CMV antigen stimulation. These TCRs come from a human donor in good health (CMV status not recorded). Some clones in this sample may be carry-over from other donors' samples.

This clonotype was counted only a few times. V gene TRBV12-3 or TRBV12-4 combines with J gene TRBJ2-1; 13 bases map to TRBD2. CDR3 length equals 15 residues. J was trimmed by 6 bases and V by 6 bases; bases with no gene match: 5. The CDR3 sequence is CASSRGLAGPNEQFF. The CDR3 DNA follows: TGTGCCAGCAGCCGGGGACTAGCGGGGCCCAATGAGCAGTTCTTC.

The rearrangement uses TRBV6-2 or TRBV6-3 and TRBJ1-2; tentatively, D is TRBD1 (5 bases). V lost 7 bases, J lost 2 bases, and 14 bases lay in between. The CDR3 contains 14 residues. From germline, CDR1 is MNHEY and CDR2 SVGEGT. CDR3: CASNGGRANYGYTF. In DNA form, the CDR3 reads TGTGCCAGCAACGGTGGCAGGGCAAACTATGGCTACACCTTC.

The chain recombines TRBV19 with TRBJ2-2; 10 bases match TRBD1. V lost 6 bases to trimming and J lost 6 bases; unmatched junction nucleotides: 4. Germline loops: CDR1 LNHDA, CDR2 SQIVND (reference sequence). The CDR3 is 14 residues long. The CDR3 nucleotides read TGTGCCAGTAGGGACAGGGGGAGATCCGGGGAGCTGTTTTTT. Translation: CASRDRGRSGELFF. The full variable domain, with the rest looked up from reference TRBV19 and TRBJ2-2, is DGGITQSPKYLFRKEGQNVTLSCEQNLNHDAMYWYRQDPGQGLRLIYYSQIVNDFQKGDIAEGYSVSREKKESFPLTVTSAQKNPTAFYLCASRDRGRSGELFFGEGSRLTVL.

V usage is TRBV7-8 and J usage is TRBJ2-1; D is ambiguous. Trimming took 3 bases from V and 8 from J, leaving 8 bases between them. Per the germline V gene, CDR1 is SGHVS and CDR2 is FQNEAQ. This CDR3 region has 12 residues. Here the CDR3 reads CASSFWSYEQFF. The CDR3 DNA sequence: TGTGCCAGCAGCTTTTGGTCCTATGAGCAGTTCTTC.

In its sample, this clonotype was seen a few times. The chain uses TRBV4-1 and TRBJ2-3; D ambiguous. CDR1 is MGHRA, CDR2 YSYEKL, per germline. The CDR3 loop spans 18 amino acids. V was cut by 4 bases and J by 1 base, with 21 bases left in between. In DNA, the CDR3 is TGCGCCAGCAGCCTCCTCATAGATACCTCTTACGGCACAGATACGCAGTATTTT. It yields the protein CASSLLIDTSYGTDTQYF.

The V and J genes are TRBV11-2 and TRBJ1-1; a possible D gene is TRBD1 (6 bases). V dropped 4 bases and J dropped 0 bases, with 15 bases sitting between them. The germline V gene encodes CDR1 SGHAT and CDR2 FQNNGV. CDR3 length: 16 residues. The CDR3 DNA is TGTGCCAGCAGCTGGGGGCCTGGGTCGGTGAACACTGAAGCTTTCTTT. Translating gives CASSWGPGSVNTEAFF.

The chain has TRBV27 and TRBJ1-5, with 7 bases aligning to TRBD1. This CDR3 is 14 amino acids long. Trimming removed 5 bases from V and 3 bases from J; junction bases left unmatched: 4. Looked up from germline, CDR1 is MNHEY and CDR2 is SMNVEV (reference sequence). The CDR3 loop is CASSLTGNNQPQHF. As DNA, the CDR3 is TGTGCCAGCAGTCTGACAGGGAACAATCAGCCCCAGCATTTT.

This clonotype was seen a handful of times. The CDR3 sequence is CASSLRQGMGNQPQHF. In DNA, the CDR3 is TGTGCCAGCAGCTTACGACAGGGTATGGGGAATCAGCCCCAGCATTTT. The chain recombines TRBV7-8 with TRBJ1-5; 7 bases fit TRBD1. The CDR3 loop spans 16 amino acids. V lost 2 bases to trimming and J lost 4 bases; unmatched junction nucleotides: 8. CDR1 is SGHVS and CDR2 is FQNEAQ in the germline V gene.

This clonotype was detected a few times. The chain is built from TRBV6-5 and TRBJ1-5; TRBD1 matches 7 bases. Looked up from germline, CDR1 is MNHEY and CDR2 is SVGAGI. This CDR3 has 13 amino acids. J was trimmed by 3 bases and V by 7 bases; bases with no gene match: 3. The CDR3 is CASKGQVNQPQHF. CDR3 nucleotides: TGTGCCAGCAAAGGACAGGTCAATCAGCCCCAGCATTTT.

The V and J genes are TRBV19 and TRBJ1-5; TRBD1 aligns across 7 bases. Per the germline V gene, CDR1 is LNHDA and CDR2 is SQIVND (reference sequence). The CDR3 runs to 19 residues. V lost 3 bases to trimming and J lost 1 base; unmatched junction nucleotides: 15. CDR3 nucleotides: TGTGCCAGTAGTATTTCGGGTAGTAGGCAGGGGGTAAGCAATCAGCCCCAGCATTTT. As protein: CASSISGSRQGVSNQPQHF. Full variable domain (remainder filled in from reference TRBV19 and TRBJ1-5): DGGITQSPKYLFRKEGQNVTLSCEQNLNHDAMYWYRQDPGQGLRLIYYSQIVNDFQKGDIAEGYSVSREKKESFPLTVTSAQKNPTAFYLCASSISGSRQGVSNQPQHFGDGTRLSIL.

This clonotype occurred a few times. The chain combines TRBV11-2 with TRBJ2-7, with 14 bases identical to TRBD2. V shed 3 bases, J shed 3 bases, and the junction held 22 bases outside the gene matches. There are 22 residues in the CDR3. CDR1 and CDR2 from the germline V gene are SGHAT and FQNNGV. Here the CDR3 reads CASSFSLDPGLAGDSGVYEQYF. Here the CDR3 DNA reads TGTGCCAGCAGCTTTAGCCTAGATCCGGGACTAGCGGGGGACTCGGGGGTCTACGAGCAGTACTTC.

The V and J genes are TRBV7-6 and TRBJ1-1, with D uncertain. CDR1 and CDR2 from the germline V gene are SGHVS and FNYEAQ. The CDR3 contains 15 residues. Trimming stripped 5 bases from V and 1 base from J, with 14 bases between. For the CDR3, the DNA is TGTGCCAGCAGCCCCCTTCTGGAGGGGAACACTGAAGCTTTCTTT. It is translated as CASSPLLEGNTEAFF.

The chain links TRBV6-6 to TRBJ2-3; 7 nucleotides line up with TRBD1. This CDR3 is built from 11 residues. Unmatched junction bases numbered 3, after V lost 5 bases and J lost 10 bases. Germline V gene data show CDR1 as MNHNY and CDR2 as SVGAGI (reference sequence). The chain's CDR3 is CASSTGQAQYF. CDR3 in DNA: TGTGCCAGCAGTACAGGACAGGCGCAGTATTTT.

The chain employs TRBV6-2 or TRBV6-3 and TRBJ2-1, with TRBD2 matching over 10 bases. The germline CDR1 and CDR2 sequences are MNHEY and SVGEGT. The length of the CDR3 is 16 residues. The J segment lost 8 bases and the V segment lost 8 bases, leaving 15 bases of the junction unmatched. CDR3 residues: CASRRLGLARNYEQFF. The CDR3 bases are TGTGCCAGCCGGCGGCTGGGACTAGCGAGAAACTATGAGCAGTTCTTC.

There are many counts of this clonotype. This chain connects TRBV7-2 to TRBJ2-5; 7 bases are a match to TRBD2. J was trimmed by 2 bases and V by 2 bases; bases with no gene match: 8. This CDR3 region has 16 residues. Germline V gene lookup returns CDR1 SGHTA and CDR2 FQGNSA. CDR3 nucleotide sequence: TGTGCCAGCAGCTTATCTTTCCTAGCGGCACAAGAGACCCAGTACTTC. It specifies CASSLSFLAAQETQYF.

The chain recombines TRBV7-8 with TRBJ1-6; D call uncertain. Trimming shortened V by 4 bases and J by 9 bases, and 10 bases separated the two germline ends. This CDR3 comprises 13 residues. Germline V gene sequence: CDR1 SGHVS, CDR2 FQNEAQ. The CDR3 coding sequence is TGTGCCAGCAGCTACCGGGAGCCTTCACCCCTCCACTTT. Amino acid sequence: CASSYREPSPLHF.

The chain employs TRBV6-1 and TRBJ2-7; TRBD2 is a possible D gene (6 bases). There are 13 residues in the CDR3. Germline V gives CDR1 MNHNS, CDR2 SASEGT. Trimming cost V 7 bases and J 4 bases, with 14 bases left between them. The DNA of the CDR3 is TGTGCCAGCAATTTACGGGGGTCTTACGAGCAGTACTTC. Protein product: CASNLRGSYEQYF.

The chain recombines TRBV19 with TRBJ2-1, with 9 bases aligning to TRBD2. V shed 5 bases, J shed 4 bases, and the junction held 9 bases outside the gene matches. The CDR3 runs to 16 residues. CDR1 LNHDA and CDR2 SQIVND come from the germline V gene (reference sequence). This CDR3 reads CASSVAGGGLYNEQFF. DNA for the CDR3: TGTGCCAGTAGTGTGGCGGGAGGGGGGTTATACAATGAGCAGTTCTTC.

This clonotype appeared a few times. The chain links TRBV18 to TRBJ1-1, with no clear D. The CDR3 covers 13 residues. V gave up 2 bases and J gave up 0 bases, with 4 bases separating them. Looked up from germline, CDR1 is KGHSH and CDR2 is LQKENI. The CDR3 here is CASSPDVNTEAFF. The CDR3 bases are TGTGCCAGCTCACCAGACGTGAACACTGAAGCTTTCTTT.

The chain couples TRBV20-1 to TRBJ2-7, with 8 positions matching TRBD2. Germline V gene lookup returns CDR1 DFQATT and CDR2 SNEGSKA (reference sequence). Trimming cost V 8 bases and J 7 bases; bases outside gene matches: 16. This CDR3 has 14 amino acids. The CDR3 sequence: CSIDGRGLQVEQYF. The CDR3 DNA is TGCAGTATCGACGGGAGGGGACTTCAAGTGGAGCAGTACTTC.

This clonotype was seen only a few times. CDR3 DNA: TGTGCCAGCAGCACTCTAGGGTTGGGCGGGAGCTACGAGCAGTACTTC. This sequence encodes CASSTLGLGGSYEQYF. This chain joins TRBV28 and TRBJ2-7; 7 bases fit TRBD2. The trim removed 6 bases at V and 3 bases at J, leaving 14 bases unmatched. This CDR3 has 16 residues. The V gene's germline CDR1 is MDHEN and CDR2 SYDVKM. Full variable domain (rest looked up from reference TRBV28 and TRBJ2-7): DVKVTQSSRYLVKRTGEKVFLECVQDMDHENMFWYRQDPGLGLRLIYFSYDVKMKEKGDIPEGYSVSREKKERFSLILESASTNQTSMYLCASSTLGLGGSYEQYFGPGTRLTVT.

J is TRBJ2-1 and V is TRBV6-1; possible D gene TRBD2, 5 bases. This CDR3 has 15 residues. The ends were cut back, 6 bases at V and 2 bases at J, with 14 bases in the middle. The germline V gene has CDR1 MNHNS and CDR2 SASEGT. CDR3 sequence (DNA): TGTGCCAGCAGCCCTACAGCGGCGCCCTACAATGAGCAGTTCTTC. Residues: CASSPTAAPYNEQFF.

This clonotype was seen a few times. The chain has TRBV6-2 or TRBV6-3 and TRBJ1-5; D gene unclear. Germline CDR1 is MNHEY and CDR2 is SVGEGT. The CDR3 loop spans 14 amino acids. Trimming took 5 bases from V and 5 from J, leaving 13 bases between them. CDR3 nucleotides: TGTGCCAGCAGTATCGGTACGGGGTATCAGCCCCAGCATTTT. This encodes CASSIGTGYQPQHF.

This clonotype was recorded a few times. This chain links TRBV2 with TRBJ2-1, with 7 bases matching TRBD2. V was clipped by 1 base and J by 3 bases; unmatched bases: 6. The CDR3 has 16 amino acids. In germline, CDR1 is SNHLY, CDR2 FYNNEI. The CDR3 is CASSEGWEGLYNEQFF. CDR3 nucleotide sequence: TGTGCCAGCAGTGAAGGGTGGGAGGGCCTCTACAATGAGCAGTTCTTC.

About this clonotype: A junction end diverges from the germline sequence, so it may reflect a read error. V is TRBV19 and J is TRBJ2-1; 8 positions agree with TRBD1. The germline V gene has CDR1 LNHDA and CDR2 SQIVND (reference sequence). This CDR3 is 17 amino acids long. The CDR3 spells CSSSTQSGGPWSNEQFF. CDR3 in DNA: TGTTCCAGTAGTACCCAGTCAGGGGGCCCCTGGTCAAATGAGCAGTTCTTC.

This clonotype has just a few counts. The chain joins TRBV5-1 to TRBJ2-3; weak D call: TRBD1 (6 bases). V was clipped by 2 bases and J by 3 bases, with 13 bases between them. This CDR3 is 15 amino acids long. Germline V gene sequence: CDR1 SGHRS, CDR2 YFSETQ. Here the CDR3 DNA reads TGCGCCAGCAGCTTAGGGGGAGCCGATACAGATACGCAGTATTTT. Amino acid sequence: CASSLGGADTDTQYF.